Reported below is one TCR beta chain. The CDR3 loop spans 14 amino acids. Germline V lookup: CDR1 SGHTA, CDR2 FQGNSA. V lost 5 bases and J lost 0, with 11 bases in between. This record belongs to a study of control samples from healthy donors and cancer patients. TCRdb keeps only in-frame clones here, not all; method: immunoSEQ multiplex PCR. This sample has about 120,000 clones; around 91% occur once, and the top ten carry 1.1%. This receptor was identified in a woman between 45 and 65 years old with colorectal cancer. Sequences were obtained from PBMCs. The rearrangement links TRBV7-2 to TRBJ2-7; D not certain. The CDR3 spells CASSATLTSYEQYF. The CDR3, as DNA: TGTGCCAGCAGCGCGACTCTCACCTCCTACGAGCAGTACTTC.